A selection of T cell receptor beta chains follows, all from one sample in a study of OX40 agonist ivuxolimab in advanced cancers. Assay: immunoSEQ multiplex PCR; the TCRdb copy retains only in-frame clones and omits some. The table shows tens of thousands of clones, with 87% occurring only once. This specimen consisted of CD4+ or CD8+ T cells sorted from blood, obtained in a trial of the OX40 agonist ivuxolimab. The receptors originated from an adult with an advanced solid tumor such as melanoma, head and neck, liver or kidney cancer. Both conserved end residues are part of each CDR3. The order of the fields is clone size, J gene, D gene, V gene, CDR3 DNA, CDR3 protein. A D gene is named only where the DNA matches it firmly. Some rows have no size entry. The others give once, few or many, or a class for an expanded clone.

.	TRBJ1-3	.	TRBV12-5	TGTGCTAGTGGTTCGGGCTCTTCTGGAAACACCATATATTTT	CASGSGSSGNTIYF
.	TRBJ1-5	.	TRBV19	TGTGCCAGTAAAGACAGGAGCAATCAGCCCCAGCATTTT	CASKDRSNQPQHF
once	TRBJ1-1	.	TRBV6-1	TGTGCCAGCAGGGGGGGATCTGAAGCTTTCTTT	CASRGGSEAFF
.	TRBJ2-5	TRBD2	TRBV5-1	TGCGCCAGCAGCCGCCGCAGCGGGGGGGCCCCGGAGACCCAGTACTTC	CASSRRSGGAPETQYF
.	TRBJ2-1	.	TRBV30	TGTGCCTGGAGTCCCACCTCACTCGGTGAACAGTTCTTC	CAWSPTSLGEQFF
.	TRBJ2-7	.	TRBV29-1	TGCAGCGTATCACCGGGACGGACTACCTACGAGCAGTACTTC	CSVSPGRTTYEQYF
.	TRBJ2-1	.	TRBV30	TGTGCCTGGGACCCCCATTCTGGCAATGAGCAGTTCTTC	CAWDPHSGNEQFF
.	TRBJ1-1	.	TRBV5-4	TGTGCCAGCAGTCGCAGGGAGGGGACTGAAGCTTTCTTT	CASSRREGTEAFF
.	TRBJ2-5	.	TRBV7-3	TGTGCCAGCAGCTTAAGCCACCAAGAGACCCAGTACTTC	CASSLSHQETQYF
.	TRBJ1-5	TRBD1	TRBV19	TGTGCCAGTAGTTCGACAGGGGATAGCAATCAGCCCCAGCATTTT	CASSSTGDSNQPQHF
few	TRBJ2-7	TRBD1	TRBV10-3	TGTGCCACCAAAAGGGACAGGGGGCGTGCCTACGAGCAGTACTTC	CATKRDRGRAYEQYF
.	TRBJ1-2	.	TRBV15	TGTGCCACCAGCAGAGATCTCCCATCCGGAGGAGTTAGTGGCTACACCTTC	CATSRDLPSGGVSGYTF
.	TRBJ2-3	TRBD1	TRBV6-5	TGTGCCAGCAGTGATACAGGGGGCACAGATACGCAGTATTTT	CASSDTGGTDTQYF
.	TRBJ2-7	.	TRBV2	TGTGCCAGCACTCGGGTTGGGACCTCCTACGAGCAGTACTTC	CASTRVGTSYEQYF
.	TRBJ2-5	TRBD2	TRBV9	TGTGCCAGCAGCGTATCCCCCGGACTAGCGGGAATGTACCAAGAGACCCAGTACTTC	CASSVSPGLAGMYQETQYF
.	TRBJ1-1	.	TRBV19	TGTGCCAGTATGAGGACCGCGAACACTGAAGCTTTCTTT	CASMRTANTEAFF
.	TRBJ1-1	.	TRBV11-3	TGTGCCAGCAGCCCGGGACTTAACACTGAAGCTTTCTTT	CASSPGLNTEAFF
.	TRBJ1-4	.	TRBV7-8	TGTGCCAGCAGTTGGAGCCGCTCGGTAGATGAAAAACTGTTTTTT	CASSWSRSVDEKLFF
.	TRBJ2-2	.	TRBV5-1	TGCGCCAGCGGGGTGGGGCAGAGCACCGGGGAGCTGTTTTTT	CASGVGQSTGELFF
.	TRBJ2-7	.	TRBV25-1	TGTGCCAGCAGTGAGGGGGTAGGCGGCTTCTACGAGCAGTACTTC	CASSEGVGGFYEQYF
once	TRBJ2-2	TRBD2	TRBV10-3	TGTGCCATCGCGACTAGCGGGGGGGCAGGTACCGGGGAGCTGTTTTTT	CAIATSGGAGTGELFF
.	TRBJ2-7	TRBD1	TRBV5-4	TGTGCCAGCAGCTCCGGACAGGGGAGCTCCTACGAGCAGTACTTC	CASSSGQGSSYEQYF
.	TRBJ2-1	.	TRBV19	TGTGCCAGTTCTCACAGGACCTCCTACAATGAGCAGTTCTTC	CASSHRTSYNEQFF
.	TRBJ2-1	TRBD2	TRBV29-1	TGCAGCGTACCGACTAGCGGACTGGGGGAGCAGTTCTTC	CSVPTSGLGEQFF
.	TRBJ1-5	.	TRBV19	TGTGCCAGTATCAAGGGAGGTAGCAATCAGCCCCAGCATTTT	CASIKGGSNQPQHF
once	TRBJ2-7	.	TRBV5-4	TGTGCCAGCAGCTTTAGGGGTGCCCACTACGAGCAGTACTTC	CASSFRGAHYEQYF
.	TRBJ2-2	.	TRBV19	TGTGCCAGTAGTATAGGATCAGGGGGAGGAACCGGGGAGCTGTTTTTT	CASSIGSGGGTGELFF
.	TRBJ2-5	.	TRBV9	TGTGCCAGCAGCGTAGAGTTTGGGGGGGGCCCAGAGACCCAGTACTTC	CASSVEFGGGPETQYF
.	TRBJ2-1	TRBD2	TRBV19	TGTGCCAGTAGTATTGGCTGGAAGCGGGGGATCTCCTACAATGAGCAGTTCTTC	CASSIGWKRGISYNEQFF
.	TRBJ2-3	.	TRBV28	TGTGCCAGCAGTTCCCCGGGGGAGCGCACAGATACGCAGTATTTT	CASSSPGERTDTQYF
.	TRBJ2-3	.	TRBV9	TGTGCCAGCAGCGTAGGGAGGGGACGAAGTAGCACAGATACGCAGTATTTT	CASSVGRGRSSTDTQYF